Following are 7 T cell receptor beta chains from one sample sequenced in a study of blood T cell repertoires in COVID-19. Sequenced by immunoSEQ multiplex PCR; TCRdb stores in-frame clones only, minus some. The sample has about 51,000 clones, roughly 84% seen once. The sequencing sample was made of peripheral blood. The receptor source for this set is a man older than 75 with active COVID-19.

This clone was counted a few times. V and J are TRBV7-3 and TRBJ1-1; D is uncertain. The CDR3 length is 15 residues. V lost 0 bases, J lost 1 base, and 9 bases lay in between. Germline V CDR1 and CDR2: SGHTA, FQGTGA. The CDR3 DNA follows: TGTGCCAGCAGCTTAACGATCGGGGAGAACACTGAAGCTTTCTTT. It is translated as CASSLTIGENTEAFF.

The chain combines TRBV7-2 with TRBJ2-3; TRBD1 aligns across 7 bases. With V trimmed by 5 bases and J by 6 bases, 8 bases remained unmatched. The CDR3 covers 14 residues. CDR1 is SGHTA and CDR2 is FQGNSA in the germline V gene. The CDR3 nucleotides read TGTGCCAGCAGCCCCCAGACAGGGTTCGATACGCAGTATTTT. It yields the protein CASSPQTGFDTQYF.

V gene TRBV27 combines with J gene TRBJ1-4; maybe TRBD1 (5 bases). Trimming pared 4 bases from V and 0 bases from J, leaving 12 bases between. Germline V lookup: CDR1 MNHEY, CDR2 SMNVEV (reference sequence). The CDR3 has 16 amino acids. DNA of the CDR3: TGTGCCAGCAGTTCCGTACGGGGGACAACTAATGAAAAACTGTTTTTT. This gives the protein CASSSVRGTTNEKLFF. Using reference TRBV27 and TRBJ1-4 for the parts outside the CDR3, the full variable domain is EAQVTQNPRYLITVTGKKLTVTCSQNMNHEYMSWYRQDPGLGLRQIYYSMNVEVTDKGDVPEGYKVSRKEKRNFPLILESPSPNQTSLYFCASSSVRGTTNEKLFFGSGTQLSVL.

The V and J genes are TRBV7-7 and TRBJ2-5; TRBD2 agrees at 7 bases. The CDR3 has 14 amino acids. The germline CDR1 and CDR2 sequences are SSHAT and FNYEAQ (reference sequence). With V trimmed by 1 base and J by 3 bases, 2 bases remained unmatched. CDR3 loop: CASSLGLAEETQYF. The CDR3 DNA sequence: TGTGCCAGCAGCTTAGGGCTAGCGGAAGAGACCCAGTACTTC.

The V call is TRBV28, the J call TRBJ2-1; D is unclear. V lost 4 bases and J 4 bases, leaving 8 bases between the germline ends. Looked up from germline, CDR1 is MDHEN and CDR2 is SYDVKM. CDR3 size: 13 residues. DNA of the CDR3: TGTGCCAGCAGTTCCCCGCGTTACAATGAGCAGTTCTTC. Translated, it gives CASSSPRYNEQFF.

In the case of this clone: One end of the junction is discordant with germline, which a read error may explain. The chain couples TRBV7-3 to TRBJ2-6; 11 bases agree with TRBD1. CDR3 size: 14 residues. Germline values: CDR1 SGHTA, CDR2 FQGTGA. CDR3 bases: TGTGCCAGCAGCTTAGGGACAGGGGGCAACGTCCTGACTTTC. It is translated as CASSLGTGGNVLTF. Filled out from reference TRBV7-3 and TRBJ2-6, the complete variable domain reads GAGVSQTPSNKVTEKGKYVELRCDPISGHTALYWYRQSLGQGPEFLIYFQGTGAADDSGLPNDRFFAVRPEGSVSTLKIQRTERGDSAVYLCASSLGTGGNVLTFGAGSRLTVL.

CDR3: CASSLQGALSSSPLHF. CDR3 in DNA: TGTGCCAGCAGCTTGCAGGGGGCGCTTTCCAGTTCACCCCTCCACTTT. The chain uses TRBV5-4 and TRBJ1-6; 8 nucleotides match TRBD1. Germline CDR1 reads SGHNT; CDR2 reads YYREEE (reference sequence). V was pared by 1 base and J by 9 bases, with 9 bases of the junction left unmatched. This CDR3 is built from 16 residues.